The T cell receptor (beta chain) described here comes from a study of T cell clonality in common variable immunodeficiency. General study points: Fewer TCRbeta clones were shared among CVID subjects than controls.

This clone was seen at least ten times. Its antigen is still unknown. The read gets to within 3 residues of the CDR3 end, and the germline J gene fills in the rest. Repertoires were generated with immunoSEQ multiplex PCR, while TCRdb's copy carries only in-frame clones and drops some. The sample lists about 34,000 clones, none appearing once, the ten largest making up about 0.86%. V was cut by 11 bases and J by 9 bases, with 20 bases left in between. CDR3 length: 13 residues. Germline assignment: CDR1 ENHRY and CDR2 SYGVKD. The sequencing input was peripheral blood mononuclear cells. This sequence was found in a person aged 18 to 75 in good health. This chain connects TRBV10-3 to TRBJ2-1; TRBD1 is a possible D gene (7 bases). CDR3 DNA, as far as it was read: TGTGCCGGGGGACAGTCTCTGGAGGGTGAG. It is translated as CAGGQSLEGE. The full CDR3 reads CAGGQSLEGEQFF.